This TCR beta chain comes out of a study of blood T cells in healthy people across ages. Regarding the study as a whole: There were more naive CD4+ cells and higher diversity in long-lived donors than in aged donors.

The CDR3 is made up of 14 amino acids. Germline loops: CDR1 SGHRS, CDR2 YFSETQ. Between the trimmed V and J ends, which lost 4 bases and 7 bases, there was a span of 16 bases. Notes on this clonotype: Its specificity is unknown.

Combining a sample-barcoded 5' primer with a J-beta primer mix, a second PCR ran for about 6 to 12 cycles. Each single sample gave us at least 2.5 million CDR3-containing paired-end reads. TCRdb fed the 5' RACE reads into MiXCR, producing one record per CDR3 protein. The sample contains approximately 960,000 distinct CDR3 sequences, 25% to 30% of which appear only once. Every sample had a minimum of 6 million PBMCs isolated. These data were also filed under a second study, of T cells of mothers and their children.

The sequenced material came from blood. V gene TRBV5-1 combines with J gene TRBJ2-3; the D gene could be TRBD1 or TRBD2 (5 bases each). The TCR was taken from a woman aged 40 to 50 in good health. CDR3 nucleotide sequence: TGCGCCAGCAGCCAAGGGACGACCAGCTATACGCAGTATTTT. Translated: CASSQGTTSYTQYF. The entire variable domain, with the rest obtained from reference TRBV5-1 and TRBJ2-3, is as follows: KAGVTQTPRYLIKTRGQQVTLSCSPISGHRSVSWYQQTPGQGLQFLFEYFSETQRNKGNFPGRFSGRQFSNSRSEMNVSTLELGDSALYLCASSQGTTSYTQYFGPGTRLTVL.